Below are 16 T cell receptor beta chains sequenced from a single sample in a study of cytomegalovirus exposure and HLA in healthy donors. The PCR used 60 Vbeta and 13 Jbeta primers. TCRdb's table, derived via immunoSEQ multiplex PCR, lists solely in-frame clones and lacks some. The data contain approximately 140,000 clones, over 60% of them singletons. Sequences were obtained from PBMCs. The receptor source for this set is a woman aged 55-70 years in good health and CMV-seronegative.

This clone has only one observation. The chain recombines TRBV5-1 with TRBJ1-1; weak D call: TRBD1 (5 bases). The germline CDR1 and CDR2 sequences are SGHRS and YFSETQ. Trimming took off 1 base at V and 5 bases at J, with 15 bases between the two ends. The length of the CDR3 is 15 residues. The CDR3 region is CASSLLVGQRTEAFF. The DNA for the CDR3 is TGCGCCAGCAGCTTGTTGGTGGGGCAGAGAACTGAAGCTTTCTTT.

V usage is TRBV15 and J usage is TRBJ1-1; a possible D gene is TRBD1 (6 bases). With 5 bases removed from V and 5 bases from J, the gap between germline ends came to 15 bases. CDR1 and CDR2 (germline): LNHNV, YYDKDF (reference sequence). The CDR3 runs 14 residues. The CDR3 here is CATSSEAGETEAFF. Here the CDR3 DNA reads TGTGCCACCAGCTCAGAGGCAGGGGAGACTGAAGCTTTCTTT. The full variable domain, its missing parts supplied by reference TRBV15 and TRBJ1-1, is DAMVIQNPRYQVTQFGKPVTLSCSQTLNHNVMYWYQQKSSQAPKLLFHYYDKDFNNEADTPDNFQSRRPNTSFCFLDIRSPGLGDTAMYLCATSSEAGETEAFFGQGTRLTVV.

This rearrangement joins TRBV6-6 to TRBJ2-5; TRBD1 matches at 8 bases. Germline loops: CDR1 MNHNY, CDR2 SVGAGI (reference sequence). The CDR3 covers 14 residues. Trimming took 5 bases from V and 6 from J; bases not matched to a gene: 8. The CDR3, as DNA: TGTGCCAGCAGTGCTCCCACAGGGGGAAAGACCCAGTACTTC. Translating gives CASSAPTGGKTQYF.

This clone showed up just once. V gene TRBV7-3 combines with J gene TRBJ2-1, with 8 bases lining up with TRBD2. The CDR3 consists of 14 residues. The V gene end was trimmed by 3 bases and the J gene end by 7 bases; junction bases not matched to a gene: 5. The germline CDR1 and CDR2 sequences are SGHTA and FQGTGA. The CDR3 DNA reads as TGTGCCAGCAGCTTCGGGAGGGGTACAAATGAGCAGTTCTTC. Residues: CASSFGRGTNEQFF. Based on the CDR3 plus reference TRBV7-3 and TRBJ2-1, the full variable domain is GAGVSQTPSNKVTEKGKYVELRCDPISGHTALYWYRQSLGQGPEFLIYFQGTGAADDSGLPNDRFFAVRPEGSVSTLKIQRTERGDSAVYLCASSFGRGTNEQFFGPGTRLTVL.

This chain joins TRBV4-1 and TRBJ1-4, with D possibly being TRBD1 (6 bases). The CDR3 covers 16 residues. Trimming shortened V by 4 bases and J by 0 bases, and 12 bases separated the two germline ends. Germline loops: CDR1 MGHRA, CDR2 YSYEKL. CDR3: CASSLRDTATNEKLFF. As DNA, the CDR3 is TGCGCCAGCAGCCTCCGGGACACCGCAACTAATGAAAAACTGTTTTTT.

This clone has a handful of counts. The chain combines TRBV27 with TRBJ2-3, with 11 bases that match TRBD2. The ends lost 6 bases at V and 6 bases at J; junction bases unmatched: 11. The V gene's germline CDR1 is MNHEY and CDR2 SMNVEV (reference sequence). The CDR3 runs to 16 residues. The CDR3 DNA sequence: TGTGCCAGCAGCCCCTTAGCGGGAGGGTCACAGGATACGCAGTATTTT. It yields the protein CASSPLAGGSQDTQYF.

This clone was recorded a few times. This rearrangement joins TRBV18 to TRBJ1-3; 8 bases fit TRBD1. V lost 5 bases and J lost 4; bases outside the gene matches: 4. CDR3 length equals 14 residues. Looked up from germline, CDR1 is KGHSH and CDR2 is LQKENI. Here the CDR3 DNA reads TGTGCCAGCTCAGCAGGGGGCGCGGGAAACACCATATATTTT. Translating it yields CASSAGGAGNTIYF.

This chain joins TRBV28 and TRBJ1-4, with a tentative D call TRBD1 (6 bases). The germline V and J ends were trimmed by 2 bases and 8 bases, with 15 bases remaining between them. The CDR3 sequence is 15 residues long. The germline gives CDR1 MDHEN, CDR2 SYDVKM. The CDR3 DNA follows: TGTGCCAGCAGTTTAGGGGGGGCGCGAGGGGAAAAACTGTTTTTT. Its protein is CASSLGGARGEKLFF.

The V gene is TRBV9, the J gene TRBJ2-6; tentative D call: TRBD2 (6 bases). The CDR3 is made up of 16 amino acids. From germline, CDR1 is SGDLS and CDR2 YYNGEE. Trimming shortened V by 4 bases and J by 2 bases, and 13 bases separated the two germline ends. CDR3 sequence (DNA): TGTGCCAGCAGCAGCGGGTCTCCCCCTGGGGCCAACGTCCTGACTTTC. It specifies CASSSGSPPGANVLTF.

The CDR3, as DNA: TGTGCCAGCAGCCCGACGGACAGGGGGTTTACTAATGAAAAACTGTTTTTT. Amino acids: CASSPTDRGFTNEKLFF. The chain joins TRBV7-9 to TRBJ1-4; 10 bases fit TRBD1. V was pared by 5 bases and J by 2 bases, with 8 bases of the junction left unmatched. This CDR3 is 17 amino acids long. Looked up from germline, CDR1 is SEHNR and CDR2 is FQNEAQ (reference sequence).

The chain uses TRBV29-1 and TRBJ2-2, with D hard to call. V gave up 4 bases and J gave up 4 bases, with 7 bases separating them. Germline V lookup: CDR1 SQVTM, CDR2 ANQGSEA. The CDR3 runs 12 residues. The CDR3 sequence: CSVGPATGELFF. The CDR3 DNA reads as TGCAGCGTTGGGCCCGCCACCGGGGAGCTGTTTTTT.

CDR3 sequence (DNA): TGTGCCAGCAGCCTGCACGGGCACTCAGCGGGCGAGCAGTACTTC. Translation: CASSLHGHSAGEQYF. V usage is TRBV7-8 and J usage is TRBJ2-7; possibly TRBD2 for D (6 bases). CDR1 is SGHVS and CDR2 is FQNEAQ in the germline V gene. Trimming shortened V by 5 bases and J by 6 bases, and 20 bases separated the two germline ends. This CDR3 spans 15 amino acids.

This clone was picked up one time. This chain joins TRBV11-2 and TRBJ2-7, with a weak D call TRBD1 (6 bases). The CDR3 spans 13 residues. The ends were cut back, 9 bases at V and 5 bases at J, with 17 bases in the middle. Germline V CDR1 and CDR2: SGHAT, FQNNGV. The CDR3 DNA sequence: TGTGCCAGTGCCACAGGGACAAGAAACGAGCAGTACTTC. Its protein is CASATGTRNEQYF.

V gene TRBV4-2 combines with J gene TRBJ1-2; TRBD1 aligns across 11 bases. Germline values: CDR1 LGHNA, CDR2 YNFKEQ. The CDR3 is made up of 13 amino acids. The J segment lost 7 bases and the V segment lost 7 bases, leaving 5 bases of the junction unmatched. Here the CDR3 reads CASTRTGGGGYTF. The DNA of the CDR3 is TGTGCCAGCACCCGGACAGGGGGCGGTGGCTACACCTTC.

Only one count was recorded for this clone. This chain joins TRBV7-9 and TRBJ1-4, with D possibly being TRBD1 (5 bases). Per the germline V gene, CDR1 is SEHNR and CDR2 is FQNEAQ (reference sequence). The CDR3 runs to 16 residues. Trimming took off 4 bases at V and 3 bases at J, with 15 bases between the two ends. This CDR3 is CASSSKSGLSNEKLFF. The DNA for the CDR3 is TGTGCCAGCAGCTCCAAATCAGGGTTATCTAATGAAAAACTGTTTTTT. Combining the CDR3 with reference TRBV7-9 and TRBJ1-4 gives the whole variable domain DTGVSQNPRHKITKRGQNVTFRCDPISEHNRLYWYRQTLGQGPEFLTYFQNEAQLEKSRLLSDRFSAERPKGSFSTLEIQRTEQGDSAMYLCASSSKSGLSNEKLFFGSGTQLSVL.

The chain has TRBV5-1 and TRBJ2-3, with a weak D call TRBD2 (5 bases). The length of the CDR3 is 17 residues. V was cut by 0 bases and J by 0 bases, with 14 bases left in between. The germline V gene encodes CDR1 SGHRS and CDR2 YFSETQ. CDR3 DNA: TGCGCCAGCAGCTTGGGGGTTCGAGCGGCGAGCACAGATACGCAGTATTTT. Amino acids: CASSLGVRAASTDTQYF.